This T cell receptor beta chain was identified in a study of T cell responses to AZD1222 COVID-19 vaccine. Whole-study context: Second-dose intervals near 4 or 12 weeks were combined.

Study results and caveats: Only a handful of individuals given AZD1222 were seropositive at baseline. Possibly, clonal diversity was underestimated; donors were largely white British and included more females.

Clones were sequenced by immunoSEQ multiplex PCR, and TCRdb holds only the in-frame ones, with some missing. Here the sample spans under 200,000 clones, just over 90% being singletons. A remark on this clone: Its antigen is unidentified.

The CDR3 has 17 residues. Germline CDR1 is SGHRS and CDR2 is YFSETQ. V was pared by 0 bases and J by 0 bases, with 13 bases between. The chain uses TRBV5-1 and TRBJ1-3; no firm D call. The sample was peripheral blood, taken on day 0 of AZD1222 vaccination. This TCR derives from an adult in good health. CDR3 nucleotides: TGCGCCAGCAGCTTGGCCGGTGACTCAAGCTCTGGAAACACCATATATTTT. As protein: CASSLAGDSSSGNTIYF.